This T cell receptor beta chain came from a study of Graves' ophthalmopathy and Graves' hyperthyroidism (dated by TCRdb to the late 2010s). Regarding the research as a whole: Peripheral blood was collected at initial diagnosis, before any treatment. In total, around 130 blood samples were TCR-sequenced: approximately 42 ophthalmopathy, under 85 hyperthyroidism and roughly 17 hyperthyroidism-to-ophthalmopathy patients. To tell Graves' ophthalmopathy apart from Graves' hyperthyroidism, and to predict which patients would progress to ophthalmopathy, the study relied on TCR beta repertoire signatures. The independent validation cohort included approximately 19 hyperthyroidism patients plus 17 patients who later progressed from hyperthyroidism to ophthalmopathy. Following sample collection, hyperthyroidism patients were given methimazole at a starting dose of 30 mg daily, and ophthalmopathy patients were given high-dose intravenous methylprednisolone. To explore V-J signatures distinguishing ophthalmopathy from hyperthyroidism, a discovery set of 100 or so patients (about 43 ophthalmopathy, over 55 stable hyperthyroidism) was enrolled. T-cell repertoires of thyroid tissue and blood were compared in 5 or 6 hyperthyroidism patients. Points the paper makes about the study in general: No statistical method was used to predetermine the sample size, and group allocation was not hidden from the investigators. In validation, the model predicted ophthalmopathy progression with nearly 71% sensitivity and around 72% specificity; around twelve predicted patients were CT-confirmed with GO in a median of about 6.2 months. Ophthalmopathy was separated from stable hyperthyroidism by the 13-signature model with around 88% sensitivity and roughly 83% specificity in cross-validation and with 80%/75% in the test set. Most expanded thyroid clonotypes with frequency above 0.001 were also detected in blood, suggesting blood repertoires may reflect the thyroid immune response.

As encoded in the germline V gene (reference sequence), CDR1 is LNHNV while CDR2 is YYDKDF. The CDR3 starts with the cysteine, ends with the phenylalanine, and has 12 residues. Only the CDR3 region is kept as DNA, spanning 36 bases read in frame from base 1. The ophthalmopathy patients had moderately to severely active disease, with a Clinical Activity Score of 3 or higher, a NOSPECS grade of 4 or higher, and a disease duration of less than 3 months. Anyone with other autoimmune diseases, uncontrolled infections, pregnancy or lactation was excluded from the study. Clinical symptoms, serum thyroxine, TRAb, thyroid ultrasound and orbital computed tomography formed the basis of the diagnosis. Using Ficoll-Paque density gradient centrifugation, PBMCs were isolated from about 9.2 ml of fresh peripheral blood. Total RNA was extracted using Trizol reagent, and RNA quality was checked on an Agilent 2100 Bioanalyzer.

For repertoire sequencing, the TCR beta CDR3 regions were amplified from RNA transcripts. The first round was an RT-PCR using HTBI primers with the Qiagen OneStep RT-PCR kit, and this first round was followed by a second-round multiplex PCR, then size selection and purification. Sequencing of the libraries was carried out on an Illumina HiSeq2000 in paired-end mode with 100 bp reads. Per the authors' processing: SOAPnuke was used to process the reads, throwing out any read that had adapters, had uncalled bases, had a mean Phred below 15, or lacked an exact constant-primer or identifier match. COPE v1.2.5 was used to merge high-quality paired reads. Unique nucleotide sequences were defined as clonotypes and aligned to IMGT TRB V, D and J references using MiTCR v1.1. Only V-J combinations with frequency above 0.0001 were analysed, covering around 99% of repertoires. A TCR clonal expansion and chaos score per V-J combination was defined as the ratio of F50 clonal expansion to chaos observed in the TCRdist matrix. Welch's t-statistics and random forest were used to reduce the features to some 13 V-J combinations, which were then used as input to a naive Bayes classifier. Thyroid-blood repertoire similarity was quantified with the Morisita-Horn index. TCRdb took the public reads, trimmed them with fastp at Q25, ran MiXCR for clone calling and kept in-frame beta chains. Each entry merges the rows of one CDR3 protein and shows their most common DNA and genes. The V and J calls, along with clone size, are taken from TCRdb and not from the paper's own processing. The sample has about 240,000 distinct CDR3 sequences on record, 45% of them singletons. Approximately 44% of the sample belongs to the ten largest clones.

Regarding this clonotype: No antigen is known for it. Germline and junction disagree at one end, which may indicate a read error.

This chain joins TRBV15 to TRBJ2-5, with the D gene call left open. This TCR was sampled from an adult man with Graves' ophthalmopathy. The sequencing sample was made of peripheral blood. CDR3 sequence: CATSGFQETQHF. The nucleotides read TGTGCCACCAGCGGCTTCCAAGAGACCCAGCACTTC.